Below, one TCR beta chain is given with its context. Its antigen is unidentified. This sample was included in a study of T-cell memory formation after mild COVID-19. Overall study findings and caveats: Later expanders leaned CD4+, whereas day 15 to 85 contracting clones were balanced CD4/CD8. Mostly located in CM and EM were contracting CD4+ clones, with contracting CD8+ clones located in EMRA.

5'RACE, which relied on constant-segment primers, yielded TCR alpha and TCR beta cDNA libraries carrying sample barcodes and UMIs. Each CDR3 protein gets one entry after TCRdb re-called the 5' RACE reads with MiXCR. The repertoire holds under 700,000 distinct CDR3 sequences, with approximately 20% as singletons. The sequence derives from an adult woman who had mild COVID-19 (a few samples of this study predate the infection). Cell type and time point are not known. The sequenced material came from PBMCs or a T cell subset sorted from them (not recorded which).

The CDR3 nucleotides are TGCAGCGTTGTCGCCACCGGGGAGCTGTTTTTT. Its translation is CSVVATGELFF. The rearrangement joins TRBV29-1 to TRBJ2-2, with D hard to call. The length of the CDR3 is 11 residues. The germline V and J ends were trimmed by 4 bases and 4 bases, with 4 bases remaining between them. The germline V gene encodes CDR1 SQVTM and CDR2 ANQGSEA.